The next 5 T cell receptor beta chains were all read from a single sample in a study of vaccination and CD4 T cells after COVID-19. Sequence data for DNA of cultured CD4+ T cells were generated by the Oncomine TCR Beta short-read assay. From cultured CD4+ T cells, genomic DNA was extracted. MiXCR was run by TCRdb on the PCR reads, yielding one entry per CDR3 protein. The sample has fewer than 9,500 distinct CDR3 sequences, about 34% seen once. These receptors have no known antigen. This sample's treatment: approximately 9-day PBMC culture with coronavirus spike peptide pools or control peptides (ViraFEST assay). Before the COVID-19 pandemic (2011-2018), CD4+ T cells were obtained from the unexposed donor. Sequenced sample: CD4+ T cells from blood, cultured in vitro. These TCRs come from a human donor in good health.

The sample holds a few counts of this clonotype. The chain uses TRBV28 and TRBJ2-5, with unresolved D. Trimming cost V 3 bases and J 3 bases, with 8 bases left between them. CDR3 size: 13 residues. Per germline, CDR1 MDHEN and CDR2 SYDVKM. The DNA for the CDR3 is TGTGCCAGCAGTTTTCCCCGAGAAGAGACCCAGTACTTC. The encoded protein is CASSFPREETQYF.

This clonotype has more than one count but fewer than ten. The chain recombines TRBV7-6 with TRBJ1-1; D call uncertain. Trimming removed 0 bases at V and 0 bases at J, with 2 bases between. This CDR3 spans 13 amino acids. Germline values: CDR1 SGHVS, CDR2 FNYEAQ. The CDR3 DNA is TGTGCCAGCAGCTTAGCCCTGAACACTGAAGCTTTCTTT. Its translation is CASSLALNTEAFF. The variable domain in full, completed from reference TRBV7-6 and TRBJ1-1, reads GAGVSQSPRYKVTKRGQDVALRCDPISGHVSLYWYRQALGQGPEFLTYFNYEAQQDKSGLPNDRFSAERPEGSISTLTIQRTEQRDSAMYRCASSLALNTEAFFGQGTRLTVV.

This clonotype has just one count. The chain has TRBV4-3 and TRBJ2-3; the D gene could be TRBD1 or TRBD2 (5 bases each). V lost 4 bases and J lost 2, with 13 bases in between. The CDR3 length is 15 residues. Germline-derived CDR1 and CDR2 are LGHNA and YSLEER. The DNA for the CDR3 is TGCGCCAGCAGCCGGGGACCTCTTACCACAGATACGCAGTATTTT. This codes for CASSRGPLTTDTQYF.

This clonotype was detected a few times. J is TRBJ1-5 and V is TRBV7-8; D gene unclear. From germline, CDR1 is SGHVS and CDR2 FQNEAQ. V lost 0 bases and J 2 bases, leaving 11 bases between the germline ends. The CDR3 extends over 16 amino acids. The CDR3 here is CASSLASSMGNQPQHF. The CDR3 bases are TGTGCCAGCAGCTTAGCATCAAGTATGGGCAATCAGCCCCAGCATTTT.

The sample holds a few counts of this clonotype. The gene calls are TRBV6-1 and TRBJ1-5; D gene ambiguous. Trimming removed 4 bases from V and 6 bases from J, with 16 bases in between. Germline CDR1 MNHNS, CDR2 SASEGT. This CDR3 contains 15 residues. The CDR3 DNA follows: TGTGCCAGCAGTGCCCCGTCCTCAGGAGGTCAGCCCCAGCATTTT. Translated: CASSAPSSGGQPQHF.